Each of the 12 T cell receptor beta chains below was sequenced from the same sample in a study of cytomegalovirus exposure and HLA in healthy donors. In the PCR, 60 Vbeta and 13 Jbeta primers were used. Data came from immunoSEQ multiplex PCR; TCRdb stores just in-frame clones and leaves some out. The repertoire holds fewer than 45,000 clones, with approximately 63% as singletons. The sequencing input was PBMCs. These receptors were obtained from a man aged 40-49 years in good health and CMV-seronegative.

The chain uses TRBV15 and TRBJ1-5; 7 bases line up with TRBD1. Germline V lookup: CDR1 LNHNV, CDR2 YYDKDF (reference sequence). The CDR3 length is 12 residues. The CDR3 DNA reads as TGTGCTACCGGGACAGTCAATCAGCCCCAGCATTTT. This gives the protein CATGTVNQPQHF.

The chain carries TRBV6-1 and TRBJ2-1; tentative D call: TRBD1 (6 bases). Germline-derived CDR1 and CDR2 are MNHNS and SASEGT. There are 15 residues in the CDR3. V lost 1 base to trimming and J lost 7 bases, with 14 bases between them. Here the CDR3 reads CASSEGPGDMNEQFF. The DNA of the CDR3 is TGTGCCAGCAGTGAAGGGCCAGGGGATATGAATGAGCAGTTCTTC.

The chain employs TRBV27 and TRBJ2-5; TRBD2 aligns across 11 bases. This CDR3 has 15 amino acids. Per germline, CDR1 MNHEY and CDR2 SMNVEV (reference sequence). V was pared by 3 bases and J by 5 bases, with 5 bases of the junction left unmatched. DNA for the CDR3: TGTGCCAGCAGTTTGACTAGCGGGGTAAAGGAGACCCAGTACTTC. Protein: CASSLTSGVKETQYF.

The chain combines TRBV4-3 with TRBJ1-3; possibly TRBD1 for D (6 bases). The V end lost 4 bases, the J end lost 0 bases, and 13 bases lay between the germline ends. The CDR3 loop spans 16 amino acids. Germline V gene lookup returns CDR1 LGHNA and CDR2 YSLEER. In nucleotides, the CDR3 is TGCGCCAGCAGCCCTACGACAGGAGGCTCTGGAAACACCATATATTTT. It specifies CASSPTTGGSGNTIYF.

The chain has TRBV5-4 and TRBJ1-2; D not resolved. V lost 5 bases, J lost 4 bases, and 18 bases lay in between. Per germline, CDR1 SGHNT and CDR2 YYREEE (reference sequence). The CDR3 sequence is 15 residues long. CDR3 bases: TGTGCCAGCAGGGTGGACTTCAAGGCCCTCTATGGCTACACCTTC. Its translation is CASRVDFKALYGYTF.

The V gene is TRBV30, the J gene TRBJ2-5; unclear D gene. CDR3 size: 12 residues. The V and J ends lost 2 bases and 5 bases respectively, with 9 bases between them. Per germline, CDR1 GTSNPN and CDR2 SVGIG (reference sequence). CDR3 loop: CAWSLVGETQYF. CDR3 in DNA: TGTGCCTGGAGTCTCGTCGGGGAGACCCAGTACTTC.

J is TRBJ2-7 and V is TRBV7-2; 10 bases align to TRBD2. The CDR3 covers 15 residues. Germline loops: CDR1 SGHTA, CDR2 FQGNSA. V trimming: 1 base; J trimming: 4 bases; junction bases outside the gene matches: 4. The DNA of the CDR3 is TGTGCCAGCAGCTTAGAGCTAGCGGGGGAATACGAGCAGTACTTC. Its translation is CASSLELAGEYEQYF.

The chain has TRBV7-9 and TRBJ1-2; TRBD1 might be the D (6 bases). Trimming removed 4 bases from V and 1 base from J, with 13 bases in between. The CDR3 extends over 15 amino acids. The germline V gene has CDR1 SEHNR and CDR2 FQNEAQ (reference sequence). The CDR3 nucleotides are TGTGCCAGCAGCTCAACAGGGTTCGGTAACTATGGCTACACCTTC. Encoded protein: CASSSTGFGNYGYTF.

The chain joins TRBV7-2 to TRBJ2-3; 12 nucleotides line up with TRBD2. Germline V gene lookup returns CDR1 SGHTA and CDR2 FQGNSA. There are 15 residues in the CDR3. V shed 4 bases and J 4 bases; nucleotides not matched to a gene: 3. The CDR3 spells CASSWTSGVSDTQYF. As DNA, the CDR3 is TGTGCCAGCAGCTGGACTAGCGGGGTATCAGATACGCAGTATTTT.

This rearrangement joins TRBV5-1 to TRBJ2-5; D unclear. Germline V gene lookup returns CDR1 SGHRS and CDR2 YFSETQ. The ends were cut back, 0 bases at V and 1 base at J, with 10 bases in the middle. The CDR3 has 15 amino acids. The CDR3 DNA follows: TGCGCCAGCAGCTTGGACAGTACGGTCCAAGAGACCCAGTACTTC. Residues: CASSLDSTVQETQYF.

V is TRBV30 and J is TRBJ1-2; the D is unclear. Trimming shortened V by 2 bases and J by 2 bases, and 6 bases separated the two germline ends. The CDR3 contains 12 residues. CDR1 GTSNPN and CDR2 SVGIG come from the germline V gene (reference sequence). The CDR3, as DNA: TGTGCCTGGAGTAGCGGGAACTATGGCTACACCTTC. As protein: CAWSSGNYGYTF.

The chain combines TRBV7-6 with TRBJ1-1; D possibly corresponds to TRBD1 (5 bases). Germline V lookup: CDR1 SGHVS, CDR2 FNYEAQ. V dropped 6 bases and J dropped 7 bases, with 15 bases sitting between them. CDR3 size: 13 residues. CDR3 protein: CASRLGQGFEAFF. CDR3 nucleotide sequence: TGTGCCAGCAGACTGGGGCAGGGATTTGAAGCTTTCTTT.